Sequencing of this T cell receptor (beta chain) was carried out in a study of cytomegalovirus exposure and HLA in healthy donors. The CDR3 is made up of 14 amino acids. The V end lost 5 bases, the J end lost 8 bases, and 18 bases lay between the germline ends. Germline values: CDR1 PRHDT, CDR2 FYEKMQ (reference sequence). The PCR was carried out with 60 Vbeta primers and 13 Jbeta primers. Sequencing was performed with immunoSEQ multiplex PCR; in TCRdb, only in-frame clones are kept and a portion is missing. The sample yields around 150,000 clones, of which the top ten take up roughly 1.3%. The specimen sequenced was PBMCs. This receptor was obtained from a woman aged 55 to 70 in good health and CMV-seronegative. The chain combines TRBV13 with TRBJ1-1; D not resolved. The CDR3 coding sequence is TGTGCCAGCAGCCTCGGGCGCGGGTTAACCGAAGCTTTCTTT. The encoded protein is CASSLGRGLTEAFF. Full variable domain (remainder filled in from reference TRBV13 and TRBJ1-1): AAGVIQSPRHLIKEKRETATLKCYPIPRHDTVYWYQQGPGQDPQFLISFYEKMQSDKGSIPDRFSAQQFSDYHSELNMSSLELGDSALYFCASSLGRGLTEAFFGQGTRLTVV.